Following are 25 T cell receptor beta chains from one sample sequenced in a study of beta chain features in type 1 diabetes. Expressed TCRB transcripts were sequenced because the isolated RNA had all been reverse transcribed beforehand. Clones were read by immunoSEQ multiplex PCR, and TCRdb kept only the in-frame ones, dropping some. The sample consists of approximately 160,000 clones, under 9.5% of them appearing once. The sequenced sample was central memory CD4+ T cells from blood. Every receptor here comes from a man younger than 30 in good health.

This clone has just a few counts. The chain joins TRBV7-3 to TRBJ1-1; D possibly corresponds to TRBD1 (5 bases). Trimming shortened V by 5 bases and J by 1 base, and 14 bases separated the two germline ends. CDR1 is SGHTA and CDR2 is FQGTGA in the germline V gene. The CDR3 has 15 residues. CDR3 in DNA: TGTGCCAGCAGCCTGAAAATGGGGCAGAACACTGAAGCTTTCTTT. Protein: CASSLKMGQNTEAFF.

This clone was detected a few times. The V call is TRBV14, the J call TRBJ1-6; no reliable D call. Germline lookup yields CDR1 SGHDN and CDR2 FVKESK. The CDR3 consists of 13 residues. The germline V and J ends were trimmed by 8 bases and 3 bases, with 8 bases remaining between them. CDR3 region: CASGPNYNSPLHF. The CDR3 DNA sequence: TGTGCCAGCGGGCCCAACTATAATTCACCCCTCCACTTT.

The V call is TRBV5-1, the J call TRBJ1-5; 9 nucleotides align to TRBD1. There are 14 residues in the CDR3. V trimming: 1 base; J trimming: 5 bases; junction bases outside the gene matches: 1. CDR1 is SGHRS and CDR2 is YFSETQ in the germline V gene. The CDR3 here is CASSLTGGHQPQHF. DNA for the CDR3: TGCGCCAGCAGCTTGACAGGGGGCCATCAGCCCCAGCATTTT.

The DNA of the CDR3 is TGTGCCAGCTCACCGTTACAGGACTCCTACGAGCAGTACTTC. It is translated as CASSPLQDSYEQYF. V gene TRBV18 combines with J gene TRBJ2-7; a possible D gene is TRBD1 (5 bases). This CDR3 is built from 14 residues. Trimming pared 3 bases from V and 0 bases from J, leaving 9 bases between. Germline V gene sequence: CDR1 KGHSH, CDR2 LQKENI. The full variable domain, in which reference TRBV18 and TRBJ2-7 provide the parts outside the CDR3, is NAGVMQNPRHLVRRRGQEARLRCSPMKGHSHVYWYRQLPEEGLKFMVYLQKENIIDESGMPKERFSAEFPKEGPSILRIQQVVRGDSAAYFCASSPLQDSYEQYFGPGTRLTVT.

The CDR3 DNA sequence: TGTGCCAGCAGTTCCGCAGGAAAGACAGTTGAAGCTTTCTTT. As protein: CASSSAGKTVEAFF. V usage is TRBV28 and J usage is TRBJ1-1, with D possibly being TRBD1 (5 bases). This CDR3 is 14 amino acids long. V was pared by 4 bases and J by 7 bases, with 16 bases between. Germline loops: CDR1 MDHEN, CDR2 SYDVKM.

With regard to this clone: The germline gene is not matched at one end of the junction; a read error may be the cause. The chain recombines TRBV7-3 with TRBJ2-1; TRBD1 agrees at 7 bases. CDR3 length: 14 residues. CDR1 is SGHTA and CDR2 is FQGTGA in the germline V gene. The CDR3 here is CASSLTDRENGQFF. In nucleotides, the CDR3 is TGTGCCAGCAGCTTAACAGACAGGGAAAATGGGCAGTTCTTC. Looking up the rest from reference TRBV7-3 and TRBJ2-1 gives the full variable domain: GAGVSQTPSNKVTEKGKYVELRCDPISGHTALYWYRQSLGQGPEFLIYFQGTGAADDSGLPNDRFFAVRPEGSVSTLKIQRTERGDSAVYLCASSLTDRENGQFFGPGTRLTVL.

The CDR3 DNA reads as TGTGCCAGCAGTTTGGGCAGCAATCAGCCCCAGCATTTT. Its protein is CASSLGSNQPQHF. The gene calls are TRBV6-5 and TRBJ1-5, with D unresolved. The CDR3 is 13 residues long. CDR1 and CDR2 from the germline V gene are MNHEY and SVGAGI. The V end lost 4 bases, the J end lost 1 base, and 5 bases lay between the germline ends.

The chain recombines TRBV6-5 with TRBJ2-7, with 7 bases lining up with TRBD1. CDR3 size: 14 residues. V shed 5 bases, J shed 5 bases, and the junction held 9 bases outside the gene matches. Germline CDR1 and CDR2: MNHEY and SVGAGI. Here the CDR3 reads CASSTRTGSHEQYF. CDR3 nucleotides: TGTGCCAGCAGTACGAGGACAGGATCCCACGAGCAGTACTTC.

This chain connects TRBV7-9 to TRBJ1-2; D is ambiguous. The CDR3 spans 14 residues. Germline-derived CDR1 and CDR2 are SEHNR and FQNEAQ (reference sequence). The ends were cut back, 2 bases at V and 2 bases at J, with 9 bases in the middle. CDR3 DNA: TGTGCCAGCAGCTTAAATCAGGCCAACTATGGCTACACCTTC. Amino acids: CASSLNQANYGYTF.

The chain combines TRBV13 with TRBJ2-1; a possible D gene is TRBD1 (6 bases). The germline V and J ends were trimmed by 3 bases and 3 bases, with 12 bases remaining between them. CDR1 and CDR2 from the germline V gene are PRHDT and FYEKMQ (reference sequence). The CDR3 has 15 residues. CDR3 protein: CASSFDRQHYNEQFF. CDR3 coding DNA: TGTGCCAGCAGCTTCGACAGGCAACACTACAATGAGCAGTTCTTC.

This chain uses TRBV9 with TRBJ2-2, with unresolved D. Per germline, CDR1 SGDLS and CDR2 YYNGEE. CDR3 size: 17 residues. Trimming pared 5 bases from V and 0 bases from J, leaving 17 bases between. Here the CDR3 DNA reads TGTGCCAGCAGTCCATCCTTGAGGCACGCGAACACCGGGGAGCTGTTTTTT. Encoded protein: CASSPSLRHANTGELFF.

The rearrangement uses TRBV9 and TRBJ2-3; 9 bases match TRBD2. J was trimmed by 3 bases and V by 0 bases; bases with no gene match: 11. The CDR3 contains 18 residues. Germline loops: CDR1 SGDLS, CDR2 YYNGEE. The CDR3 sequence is CASSVASGGSGRTDTQYF. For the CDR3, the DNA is TGTGCCAGCAGCGTAGCTAGTGGGGGTAGCGGGAGAACAGATACGCAGTATTTT. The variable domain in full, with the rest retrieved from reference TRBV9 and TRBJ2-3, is DSGVTQTPKHLITATGQRVTLRCSPRSGDLSVYWYQQSLDQGLQFLIQYYNGEERAKGNILERFSAQQFPDLHSELNLSSLELGDSALYFCASSVASGGSGRTDTQYFGPGTRLTVL.

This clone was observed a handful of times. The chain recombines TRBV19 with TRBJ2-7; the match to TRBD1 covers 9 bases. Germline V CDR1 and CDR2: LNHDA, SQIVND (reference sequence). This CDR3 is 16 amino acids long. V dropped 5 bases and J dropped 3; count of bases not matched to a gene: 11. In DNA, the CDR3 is TGTGCCAGTAGTGGTGCTCCGGGACAGGGATTCTACGAGCAGTACTTC. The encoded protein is CASSGAPGQGFYEQYF.

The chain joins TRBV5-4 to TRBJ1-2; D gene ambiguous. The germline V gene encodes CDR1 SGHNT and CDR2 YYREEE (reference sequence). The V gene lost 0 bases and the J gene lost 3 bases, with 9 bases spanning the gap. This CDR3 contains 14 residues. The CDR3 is CASSLAGFDYGYTF. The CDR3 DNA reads TGTGCCAGCAGCTTGGCTGGCTTTGACTATGGCTACACCTTC.

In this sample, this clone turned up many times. The CDR3 is CASSLGDSSYEQYF. The CDR3 coding sequence is TGTGCCAGCAGCCTGGGGGACAGTTCCTACGAGCAGTACTTC. The V call is TRBV13, the J call TRBJ2-7; 7 bases are shared with TRBD1. Germline CDR1 and CDR2: PRHDT and FYEKMQ (reference sequence). The CDR3 is made up of 14 amino acids. Trimming cost V 5 bases and J 1 base; bases outside gene matches: 5.

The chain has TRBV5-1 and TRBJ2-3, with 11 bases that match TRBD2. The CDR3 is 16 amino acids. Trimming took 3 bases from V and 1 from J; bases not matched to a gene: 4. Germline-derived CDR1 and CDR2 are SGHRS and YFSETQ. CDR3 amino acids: CASSSTSGKRTDTQYF. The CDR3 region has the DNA TGCGCCAGCAGCTCGACTAGCGGGAAGCGCACAGATACGCAGTATTTT.

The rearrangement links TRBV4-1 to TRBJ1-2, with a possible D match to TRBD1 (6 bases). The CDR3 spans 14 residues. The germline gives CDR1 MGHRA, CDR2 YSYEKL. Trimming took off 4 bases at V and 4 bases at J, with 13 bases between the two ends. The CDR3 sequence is CASSLPGQPYGYTF. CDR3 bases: TGCGCCAGCAGCCTACCGGGACAACCCTATGGCTACACCTTC.

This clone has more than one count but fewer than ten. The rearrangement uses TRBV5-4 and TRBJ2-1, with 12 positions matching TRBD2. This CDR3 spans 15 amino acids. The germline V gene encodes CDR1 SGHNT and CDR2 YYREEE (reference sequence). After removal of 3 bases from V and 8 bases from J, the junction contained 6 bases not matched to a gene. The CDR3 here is CASSSGLAGLDEQFF. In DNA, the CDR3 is TGTGCCAGCAGCTCCGGACTAGCGGGATTAGATGAGCAGTTCTTC.

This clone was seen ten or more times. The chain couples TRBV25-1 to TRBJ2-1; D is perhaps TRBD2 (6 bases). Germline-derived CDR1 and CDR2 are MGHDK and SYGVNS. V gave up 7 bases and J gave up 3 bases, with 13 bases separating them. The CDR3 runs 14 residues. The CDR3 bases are TGTGCCAGCACTGTCTCGGGGGTCTACAATGAGCAGTTCTTC. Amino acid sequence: CASTVSGVYNEQFF.

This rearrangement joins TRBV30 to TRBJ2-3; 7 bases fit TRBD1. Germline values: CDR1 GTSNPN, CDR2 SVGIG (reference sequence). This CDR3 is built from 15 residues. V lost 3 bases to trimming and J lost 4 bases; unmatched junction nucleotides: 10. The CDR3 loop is CAWRRNKGAADTQYF. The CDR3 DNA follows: TGTGCCTGGAGGAGGAATAAGGGGGCTGCAGATACGCAGTATTTT.

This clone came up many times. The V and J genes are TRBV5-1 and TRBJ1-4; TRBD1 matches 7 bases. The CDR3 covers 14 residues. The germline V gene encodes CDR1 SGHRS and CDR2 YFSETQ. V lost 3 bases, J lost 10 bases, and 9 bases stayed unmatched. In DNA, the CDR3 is TGCGCCAGCAGCTCCACCGGGACAGACTTAAAACTGTTTTTT. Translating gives CASSSTGTDLKLFF.

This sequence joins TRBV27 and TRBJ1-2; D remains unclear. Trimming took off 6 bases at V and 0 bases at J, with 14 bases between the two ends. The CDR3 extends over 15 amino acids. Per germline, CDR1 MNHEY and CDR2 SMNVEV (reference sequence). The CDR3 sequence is CASRKFDWANYGYTF. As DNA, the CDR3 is TGTGCCAGCAGGAAGTTTGACTGGGCTAACTATGGCTACACCTTC.

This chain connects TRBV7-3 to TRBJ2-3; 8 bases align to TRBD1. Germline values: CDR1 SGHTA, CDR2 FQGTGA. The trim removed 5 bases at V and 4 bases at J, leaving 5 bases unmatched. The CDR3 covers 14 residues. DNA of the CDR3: TGTGCCAGCAGCCCCGACAGGGGTGCAGATACGCAGTATTTT. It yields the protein CASSPDRGADTQYF.

CDR3 sequence reads: CASSLGTHGTYEQYF. CDR3 nucleotide sequence: TGTGCCAGCAGCCTGGGGACCCACGGGACCTACGAGCAGTACTTC. J is TRBJ2-7 and V is TRBV5-5; perhaps D is TRBD1 or TRBD2 (5 bases each). The germline V gene has CDR1 SGHKS and CDR2 YYEKEE (reference sequence). The ends were cut back, 4 bases at V and 2 bases at J, with 16 bases in the middle. The CDR3 spans 15 residues.

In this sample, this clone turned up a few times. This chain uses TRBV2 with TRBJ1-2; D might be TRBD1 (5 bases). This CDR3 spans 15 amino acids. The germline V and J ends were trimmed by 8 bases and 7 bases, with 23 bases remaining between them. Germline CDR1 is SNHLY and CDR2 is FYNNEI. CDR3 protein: CASLKDQGGNSGYTF. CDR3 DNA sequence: TGTGCCAGCCTCAAGGACCAGGGAGGGAATAGTGGCTACACCTTC.